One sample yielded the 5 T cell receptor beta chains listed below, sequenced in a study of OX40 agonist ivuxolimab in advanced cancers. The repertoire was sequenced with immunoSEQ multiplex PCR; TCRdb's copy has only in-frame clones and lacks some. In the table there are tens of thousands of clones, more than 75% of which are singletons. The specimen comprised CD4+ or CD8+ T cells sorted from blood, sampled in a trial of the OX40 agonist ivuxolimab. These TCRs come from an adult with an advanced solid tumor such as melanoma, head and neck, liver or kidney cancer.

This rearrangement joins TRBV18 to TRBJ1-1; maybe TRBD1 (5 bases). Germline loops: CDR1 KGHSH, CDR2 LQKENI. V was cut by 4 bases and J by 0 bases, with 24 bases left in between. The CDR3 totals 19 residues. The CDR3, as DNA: TGTGCCAGCTCACTGGAAAGCGGGTGGGGACTAACAATGAACACTGAAGCTTTCTTT. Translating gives CASSLESGWGLTMNTEAFF.

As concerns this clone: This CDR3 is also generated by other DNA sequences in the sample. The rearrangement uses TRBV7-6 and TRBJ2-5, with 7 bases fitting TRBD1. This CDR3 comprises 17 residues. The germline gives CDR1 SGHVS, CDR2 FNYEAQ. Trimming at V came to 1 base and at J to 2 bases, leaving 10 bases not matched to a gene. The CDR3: CASSLGLPSGGQETQYF. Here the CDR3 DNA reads TGTGCCAGCAGCTTAGGGCTCCCATCAGGGGGTCAAGAGACCCAGTACTTC.

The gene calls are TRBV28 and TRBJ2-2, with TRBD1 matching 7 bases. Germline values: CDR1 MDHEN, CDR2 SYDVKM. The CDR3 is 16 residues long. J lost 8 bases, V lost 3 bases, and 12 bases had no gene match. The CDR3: CASSLYAPTGAGELFF. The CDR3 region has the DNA TGTGCCAGCAGTTTGTATGCCCCTACAGGGGCGGGGGAGCTGTTTTTT. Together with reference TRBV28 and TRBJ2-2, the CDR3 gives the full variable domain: DVKVTQSSRYLVKRTGEKVFLECVQDMDHENMFWYRQDPGLGLRLIYFSYDVKMKEKGDIPEGYSVSREKKERFSLILESASTNQTSMYLCASSLYAPTGAGELFFGEGSRLTVL.

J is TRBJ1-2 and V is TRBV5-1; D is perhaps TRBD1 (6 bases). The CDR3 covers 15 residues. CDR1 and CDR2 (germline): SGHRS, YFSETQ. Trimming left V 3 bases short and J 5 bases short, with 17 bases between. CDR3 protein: CASSSGTPVLYGYTF. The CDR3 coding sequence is TGCGCCAGCAGCTCCGGGACACCGGTTTTGTATGGCTACACCTTC.

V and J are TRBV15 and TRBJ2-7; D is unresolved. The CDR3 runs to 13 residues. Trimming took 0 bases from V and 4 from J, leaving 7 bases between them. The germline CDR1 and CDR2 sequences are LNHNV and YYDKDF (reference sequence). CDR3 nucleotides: TGTGCCACCAGCAGAGATCTGACGTACGAGCAGTACTTC. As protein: CATSRDLTYEQYF.